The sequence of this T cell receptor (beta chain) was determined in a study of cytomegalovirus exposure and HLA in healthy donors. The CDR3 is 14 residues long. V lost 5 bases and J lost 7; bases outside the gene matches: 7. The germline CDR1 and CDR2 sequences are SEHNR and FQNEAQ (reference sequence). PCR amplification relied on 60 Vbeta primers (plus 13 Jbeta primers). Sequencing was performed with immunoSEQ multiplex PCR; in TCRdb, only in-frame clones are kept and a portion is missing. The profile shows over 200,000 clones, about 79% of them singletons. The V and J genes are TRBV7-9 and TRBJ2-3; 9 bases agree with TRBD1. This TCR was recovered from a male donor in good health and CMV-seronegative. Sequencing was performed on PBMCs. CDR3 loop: CASSPRQGGHTQYF. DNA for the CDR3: TGTGCCAGCAGCCCTCGACAGGGGGGGCATACGCAGTATTTT.